This TCR beta chain was found in a study of Graves' ophthalmopathy and Graves' hyperthyroidism. Clinical symptoms and serum thyroxine were used for diagnosis; TRAb, thyroid ultrasound and orbital computed tomography were also relied on. The CDR3 length is 15 residues. V lost 0 bases to trimming and J lost 2 bases; unmatched junction nucleotides: 5. CDR1 and CDR2 (germline): DFQATT, SNEGSKA (reference sequence). Investigators amplified TCR beta CDR3 regions from RNA transcripts. RT-PCR with HTBI primers came first, then second-round multiplex PCR. MiXCR, applied by TCRdb to the multiplex PCR reads, yields one record per CDR3 protein. The sample has a few hundred thousand distinct CDR3 sequences; less than 40% are singletons.

Sequencing input: peripheral blood or thyroid tissue (not recorded which). The sequence derives from an adult man with Graves' hyperthyroidism. This chain joins TRBV20-1 and TRBJ2-7, with TRBD2 matching over 9 bases. DNA for the CDR3: TGCAGTGCTAGAGATCCCGCGGGAGGGCCCTACGAGCAGTACTTC. Amino acids: CSARDPAGGPYEQYF.